These 14 T cell receptor beta chains originate from one sample sequenced in a study of blood T cells in healthy people across ages. Sample-barcoded 5' priming and a J-beta primer mix drove a second PCR of about 7 to 12 cycles. TCRdb itself ran the 5' RACE reads through MiXCR, one entry per CDR3 protein. The sample lists over a million distinct CDR3 sequences; over 35% were seen once. Specimen: blood. The receptor source for this set is a woman aged 55-75 years in good health.

The chain employs TRBV5-1 and TRBJ2-5; D possibly uses TRBD1 or TRBD2 (5 bases each). The V and J ends lost 4 bases and 0 bases respectively, with 13 bases between them. The CDR3 sequence is 15 residues long. Germline values: CDR1 SGHRS, CDR2 YFSETQ. CDR3 protein: CASSPLGPYQETQYF. CDR3 nucleotide sequence: TGCGCCAGCAGCCCCTTGGGACCGTACCAAGAGACCCAGTACTTC. Combining the CDR3 with reference TRBV5-1 and TRBJ2-5 gives the whole variable domain KAGVTQTPRYLIKTRGQQVTLSCSPISGHRSVSWYQQTPGQGLQFLFEYFSETQRNKGNFPGRFSGRQFSNSRSEMNVSTLELGDSALYLCASSPLGPYQETQYFGPGTRLLVL.

This clonotype was detected a few times. V gene TRBV7-3 combines with J gene TRBJ2-1; TRBD2 is a possible D gene (6 bases). Germline V gives CDR1 SGHTA, CDR2 FQGTGA. V was cut by 5 bases and J by 2 bases, with 13 bases left in between. The CDR3 length is 15 residues. CDR3 sequence reads: CASSRERAPYNEQFF. CDR3 DNA sequence: TGTGCCAGCAGCCGAGAGCGGGCGCCCTACAATGAGCAGTTCTTC.

The V gene is TRBV7-3, the J gene TRBJ1-6; 11 positions agree with TRBD1. After removal of 3 bases from V and 19 bases from J, the junction contained 14 bases not matched to a gene. CDR1 is SGHTA and CDR2 is FQGTGA in the germline V gene. The CDR3 contains 15 residues. The CDR3 reads CASSLTGTGGSPPHF. Here the CDR3 DNA reads TGTGCCAGCAGCTTGACCGGGACAGGGGGGTCACCCCCTCACTTT.

This clonotype was detected once. The CDR3 protein is CASRPKTWGYNEQYF. The CDR3 DNA sequence: TGTGCCAGCAGGCCGAAGACATGGGGCTACAATGAGCAGTACTTC. This chain links TRBV7-9 with TRBJ2-7, with D possibly TRBD1 on 5 matching bases. Between the trimmed V and J ends, which lost 6 bases and 7 bases, there was a span of 22 bases. Looked up from germline, CDR1 is SEHNR and CDR2 is FQNEAQ (reference sequence). The CDR3 has 15 residues.

The rearrangement joins TRBV5-1 to TRBJ2-5; 10 bases map to TRBD1. This CDR3 has 16 amino acids. Losses at the gene ends were 5 bases for V and 5 bases for J; bases not matched to a gene: 12. Germline loops: CDR1 SGHRS, CDR2 YFSETQ. The CDR3 coding sequence is TGCGCCAGCAGGACAGGGGGCACTCAAAGCGGGGAGACCCAGTACTTC. Translated, it gives CASRTGGTQSGETQYF.

This sequence joins TRBV29-1 and TRBJ2-1; D not certain. Per germline, CDR1 SQVTM and CDR2 ANQGSEA. The CDR3 extends over 12 amino acids. The V end lost 1 base, the J end lost 10 bases, and 11 bases lay between the germline ends. CDR3 sequence: CSVEVGGSEQFF. CDR3 in DNA: TGCAGCGTTGAAGTTGGTGGCAGCGAGCAGTTCTTC.

This clonotype was seen once. The chain carries TRBV20-1 and TRBJ2-3; D remains unclear. The CDR3 covers 13 residues. Germline V CDR1 and CDR2: DFQATT, SNEGSKA (reference sequence). Trimming stripped 3 bases from V and 7 bases from J, with 14 bases between. DNA for the CDR3: TGCAGTGCTAGCCTGATCACTACTTATACGCAGTATTTT. Amino acids: CSASLITTYTQYF.

This clonotype showed up just once. The CDR3 region is CASRPGVAGDNEQFF. The CDR3 nucleotides are TGTGCCAGCAGACCCGGGGTAGCGGGTGACAATGAGCAGTTCTTC. V usage is TRBV6-1 and J usage is TRBJ2-1; 7 bases map to TRBD2. The V gene's germline CDR1 is MNHNS and CDR2 SASEGT. The CDR3 length is 15 residues. Trimming took 6 bases from V and 5 from J; bases not matched to a gene: 10.

The chain has TRBV12-3 or TRBV12-4 and TRBJ1-4; D remains ambiguous. V shed 1 base and J shed 3 bases, with 6 bases lying between them. This CDR3 is built from 14 residues. CDR3 residues: CASSLDWANEKLFF. In DNA form, the CDR3 reads TGTGCCAGCAGTTTAGATTGGGCTAATGAAAAACTGTTTTTT.

The V and J genes are TRBV9 and TRBJ2-1, with D tentatively TRBD1 or TRBD2 (5 bases each). In germline, CDR1 is SGDLS, CDR2 YYNGEE. The length of the CDR3 is 17 residues. Trimming left V 0 bases short and J 9 bases short, with 22 bases between. The CDR3 region has the DNA TGTGCCAGCAGCGTAGGGGGACGACCGCGGATCGGAGGTGAGCAGTTCTTC. It encodes CASSVGGRPRIGGEQFF.

This clonotype was recorded only once. This rearrangement joins TRBV6-6 to TRBJ2-5; 10 positions match TRBD2. CDR1 is MNHNY, CDR2 SVGAGI, per germline (reference sequence). Unmatched junction bases numbered 7, after V lost 2 bases and J lost 4 bases. The length of the CDR3 is 16 residues. The chain's CDR3 is CASSYMIAGGGETQYF. The DNA of the CDR3 is TGTGCCAGCAGTTACATGATAGCGGGAGGAGGAGAGACCCAGTACTTC.

The chain joins TRBV27 to TRBJ2-7, with no clear D. The germline gives CDR1 MNHEY, CDR2 SMNVEV (reference sequence). The CDR3 has 14 amino acids. V lost 0 bases and J 2 bases, leaving 8 bases between the germline ends. As DNA, the CDR3 is TGTGCCAGCAGTTTATCGCGGCAGACCTACGAGCAGTACTTC. Amino acid sequence: CASSLSRQTYEQYF.

This clonotype came up many times. This chain connects TRBV12-3 or TRBV12-4 to TRBJ2-7, with D maybe TRBD2 (6 bases). The CDR3 loop spans 14 amino acids. V was shortened by 3 bases and J by 3 bases, with 12 bases between the two germline ends. This CDR3 is CASSFSGTLYEQYF. The CDR3 region has the DNA TGTGCCAGCAGTTTTTCTGGGACTCTCTACGAGCAGTACTTC.

The chain employs TRBV25-1 and TRBJ1-6; D is possibly TRBD1 (5 bases). CDR1 and CDR2 from the germline V gene are MGHDK and SYGVNS. V was shortened by 7 bases and J by 14 bases, with 12 bases between the two germline ends. This CDR3 contains 11 residues. CDR3 loop: CASTGLFALHF. In DNA, the CDR3 is TGTGCCAGCACGGGGCTGTTCGCCCTCCACTTT.